The next 30 T cell receptor beta chains were all read from a single sample in a study of T cells after yellow fever vaccination. MiXCR, applied by TCRdb to the 5' RACE reads, yields one record per CDR3 protein. The sample contains about 430,000 distinct CDR3 sequences, about 19% of which appear only once. The source was PBMCs, collected before the yellow fever booster vaccination. The receptors come from a man aged 18 to 29 who received the YFV17D yellow fever vaccine.

This clonotype turned up a few times. The genes are TRBV6-5 and TRBJ2-3, with 7 bases identical to TRBD2. Losses at the gene ends were 1 base for V and 1 base for J; bases not matched to a gene: 2. The V gene's germline CDR1 is MNHEY and CDR2 SVGAGI. This CDR3 has 15 residues. The CDR3 sequence: CASSYWTSGTDTQYF. The CDR3 DNA reads TGTGCCAGCAGTTACTGGACTAGTGGCACAGATACGCAGTATTTT.

The chain joins TRBV12-3 or TRBV12-4 to TRBJ2-3; TRBD2 matches at 9 bases. The V gene end was trimmed by 7 bases and the J gene end by 3 bases; junction bases not matched to a gene: 11. The CDR3 loop spans 16 amino acids. In DNA, the CDR3 is TGTGCCAGCACCCGAACGGGACTAGCAGGGACAGATACGCAGTATTTT. It yields the protein CASTRTGLAGTDTQYF.

This clonotype was picked up a small number of times. The chain uses TRBV27 and TRBJ2-1; 9 bases agree with TRBD2. The CDR3 covers 13 residues. Germline CDR1 and CDR2: MNHEY and SMNVEV (reference sequence). The V and J ends lost 7 bases and 8 bases, in that order; junction bases with no gene match: 6. CDR3 bases: TGTGCCAGCACTCGCGGGGGGGCCTATGAGCAGTTCTTC. Its translation is CASTRGGAYEQFF.

The genes are TRBV5-1 and TRBJ2-5; D is unclear. Germline V gene lookup returns CDR1 SGHRS and CDR2 YFSETQ. The CDR3 consists of 15 residues. V lost 0 bases, J lost 6 bases, and 15 bases lay in between. Here the CDR3 reads CASSLASTNLQTQYF. The CDR3 DNA reads TGCGCCAGCAGCTTGGCGTCGACCAACCTCCAGACCCAGTACTTC.

This clonotype was recorded a few times. CDR3 in amino acids: CASSFSMNTIYF. The DNA for the CDR3 is TGTGCCAGCAGCTTTTCTATGAACACCATATATTTT. The chain joins TRBV13 to TRBJ1-3; D is unclear. V gave up 3 bases and J gave up 7 bases, with 7 bases separating them. CDR1 and CDR2 (germline): PRHDT, FYEKMQ (reference sequence). There are 12 residues in the CDR3.

This CDR3 is CASSYGTSEKLFF. The CDR3 region has the DNA TGTGCCAGCAGCTACGGGACGTCGGAAAAACTGTTTTTT. The chain has TRBV5-4 and TRBJ1-4; perhaps TRBD1 as D (5 bases). CDR3 size: 13 residues. V was trimmed by 3 bases and J by 8 bases, leaving 11 bases between them. CDR1 is SGHNT and CDR2 is YYREEE in the germline V gene (reference sequence).

The chain uses TRBV20-1 and TRBJ2-7, with D tentatively TRBD1 (5 bases). From germline, CDR1 is DFQATT and CDR2 SNEGSKA (reference sequence). Trimming left V 1 base short and J 4 bases short, with 11 bases between. The length of the CDR3 is 13 residues. The CDR3 DNA is TGCAGTGCTAGAGTCCAGGGTTCTTACGAGCAGTACGTC. Amino acid sequence: CSARVQGSYEQYV.

This clonotype has a handful of counts. In DNA, the CDR3 is TGTGCCAGCAGCCCGGGGGGACTACCATACAATGAGCAGTTCTTC. Protein product: CASSPGGLPYNEQFF. J is TRBJ2-1 and V is TRBV5-4, with 7 bases that match TRBD2. The germline V gene has CDR1 SGHNT and CDR2 YYREEE (reference sequence). The CDR3 extends over 15 amino acids. J gave up 4 bases and V 4 bases, and 8 bases lay outside the gene matches.

This clonotype came up a few times. The chain couples TRBV6-5 to TRBJ1-2; D not certain. Between the trimmed V and J ends, which lost 6 bases and 8 bases, there was a span of 19 bases. Germline V gene sequence: CDR1 MNHEY, CDR2 SVGAGI. This CDR3 contains 14 residues. The CDR3 sequence: CASSSLIVPLGYTF. The CDR3 bases are TGTGCCAGCAGCTCCCTGATAGTCCCGTTGGGCTACACCTTC.

Here the CDR3 DNA reads TGTGCCAGCAGGCGGGAAACCCCTTTTGACGAGCAGTACTTC. This encodes CASRRETPFDEQYF. This chain uses TRBV6-5 with TRBJ2-7; D perhaps matches TRBD2 (6 bases). V was clipped by 6 bases and J by 5 bases, with 17 bases between them. CDR3 size: 14 residues. Germline values: CDR1 MNHEY, CDR2 SVGAGI.

This clonotype occurred a few times. V is TRBV12-3 or TRBV12-4 and J is TRBJ1-2; no clear D gene. V was cut by 6 bases and J by 4 bases, with 6 bases left in between. The CDR3 is 11 residues long. CDR3 amino acids: CASSNGYGYTF. CDR3 nucleotides: TGTGCCAGCAGCAACGGCTATGGCTACACCTTC.

V and J are TRBV6-2 or TRBV6-3 and TRBJ2-1, with TRBD2 identical over 9 bases. The CDR3 covers 15 residues. With V trimmed by 5 bases and J by 7 bases, 9 bases remained unmatched. The germline V gene encodes CDR1 MNHEY and CDR2 SVGEGT. In DNA, the CDR3 is TGTGCCAGCAGTAGCAGCGGGGGGCCCTTGAATGAGCAGTTCTTC. Its protein product is CASSSSGGPLNEQFF.

This chain connects TRBV7-9 to TRBJ2-3, with a possible D match to TRBD2 (5 bases). There are 15 residues in the CDR3. Germline V gene sequence: CDR1 SEHNR, CDR2 FQNEAQ (reference sequence). Trimming took off 1 base at V and 4 bases at J, with 12 bases between the two ends. The CDR3 is CASSLEYRGSDTQYF. The CDR3, as DNA: TGTGCCAGCAGCTTAGAATATCGGGGATCAGATACGCAGTATTTT.

This clonotype was counted only a few times. J is TRBJ1-1 and V is TRBV7-2; D remains unclear. CDR3 length equals 14 residues. Looked up from germline, CDR1 is SGHTA and CDR2 is FQGNSA. With 5 bases removed from V and 2 bases from J, the gap between germline ends came to 12 bases. CDR3 DNA: TGTGCCAGCAGCCCTGACCGGAGAAACACTGAAGCTTTCTTT. The encoded protein is CASSPDRRNTEAFF. The entire variable domain, with the rest obtained from reference TRBV7-2 and TRBJ1-1, is as follows: GAGVSQSPSNKVTEKGKDVELRCDPISGHTALYWYRQSLGQGLEFLIYFQGNSAPDKSGLPSDRFSAERTGGSVSTLTIQRTQQEDSAVYLCASSPDRRNTEAFFGQGTRLTVV.

This rearrangement joins TRBV12-3 or TRBV12-4 to TRBJ1-1; a weak D match, TRBD1 (6 bases). The CDR3 covers 11 residues. V lost 7 bases, J lost 11 bases, and 14 bases lay in between. Here the CDR3 DNA reads TGTGCCAGCAAGTACAGGGAAGGGGCTTTCTTT. It specifies CASKYREGAFF.

This clonotype was seen many times. The rearrangement links TRBV12-3 or TRBV12-4 to TRBJ1-1; D gene uncertain. V was clipped by 3 bases and J by 1 base, with 6 bases between them. The CDR3 runs 13 residues. Written as DNA, the CDR3 is TGTGCCAGCAGTTTCGGAACGAACACTGAAGCTTTCTTT. This sequence encodes CASSFGTNTEAFF.

CDR3 sequence (DNA): TGCGCCAGCAATCGGTCGGCGAATCAGCCCCAGCATTTT. This sequence encodes CASNRSANQPQHF. The gene calls are TRBV5-1 and TRBJ1-5; D gene uncertain. In germline, CDR1 is SGHRS, CDR2 YFSETQ. The CDR3 consists of 13 residues. V was clipped by 6 bases and J by 4 bases, with 11 bases between them.

The J gene is TRBJ2-4, the V gene TRBV7-2; perhaps TRBD2 as D (6 bases). Germline V gene lookup returns CDR1 SGHTA and CDR2 FQGNSA. CDR3 size: 14 residues. V lost 3 bases and J lost 1, with 7 bases in between. The CDR3 DNA follows: TGTGCCAGCAGCTTTCGGGGGGCCAAAAACATTCAGTACTTC. Its protein is CASSFRGAKNIQYF.

In this sample, this clonotype turned up a few times. This chain uses TRBV27 with TRBJ1-6; D is ambiguous. CDR3 size: 16 residues. Per the germline V gene, CDR1 is MNHEY and CDR2 is SMNVEV (reference sequence). Between the trimmed V and J ends, which lost 3 bases and 7 bases, there was a span of 16 bases. CDR3 sequence (DNA): TGTGCCAGCAGTTTTGAGGCCGGTCCGGGAAATTCACCCCTCCACTTT. This encodes CASSFEAGPGNSPLHF.

This clonotype was picked up a small number of times. The chain carries TRBV11-2 and TRBJ2-3; tentative D call: TRBD2 (7 bases). This CDR3 has 14 amino acids. The germline CDR1 and CDR2 sequences are SGHAT and FQNNGV. The germline V and J ends were trimmed by 3 bases and 7 bases, with 14 bases remaining between them. The chain's CDR3 is CASSLGASGNTQYF. The CDR3 DNA reads as TGTGCCAGCAGCTTGGGGGCTAGCGGAAATACGCAGTATTTT.

This clonotype was recorded a few times. J is TRBJ2-3 and V is TRBV25-1, with 7 bases aligning to TRBD2. V gave up 1 base and J gave up 2 bases; unmatched junction bases: 6. This CDR3 has 16 amino acids. Germline-derived CDR1 and CDR2 are MGHDK and SYGVNS. The CDR3 DNA reads as TGTGCCAGCAGTGAATCCGTTAGCGGGTACACAGATACGCAGTATTTT. Its protein product is CASSESVSGYTDTQYF.

In its sample, this clonotype was seen a few times. This chain connects TRBV4-3 to TRBJ2-1; tentatively, D is TRBD1 (5 bases). Looked up from germline, CDR1 is LGHNA and CDR2 is YSLEER. The length of the CDR3 is 16 residues. The germline V and J ends were trimmed by 1 base and 2 bases, with 12 bases remaining between them. This chain's CDR3 is CASSQATLGPYNEQFF. In DNA, the CDR3 is TGCGCCAGCAGCCAAGCTACCCTGGGGCCCTACAATGAGCAGTTCTTC.

This clonotype was counted only a few times. The chain recombines TRBV14 with TRBJ1-4; the match to TRBD1 covers 7 bases. This CDR3 region has 14 residues. CDR1 is SGHDN, CDR2 FVKESK, per germline. V was clipped by 7 bases and J by 3 bases; unmatched bases: 5. The CDR3 nucleotides read TGTGCCAGCACCACGGGACAGCCTAATGAAAAACTGTTTTTT. Translating it yields CASTTGQPNEKLFF.

The chain couples TRBV7-8 to TRBJ1-5; 9 bases line up with TRBD1. CDR3 size: 15 residues. Losses at the gene ends were 6 bases for V and 0 bases for J; bases not matched to a gene: 3. Germline V CDR1 and CDR2: SGHVS, FQNEAQ. The CDR3 nucleotides read TGTGCCAGCAGACAGGGGGCCGATAGCAATCAGCCCCAGCATTTT. It yields the protein CASRQGADSNQPQHF.

The chain employs TRBV7-9 and TRBJ2-3; perhaps TRBD1 as D (5 bases). This CDR3 comprises 16 residues. V gave up 7 bases and J gave up 2 bases, with 19 bases separating them. Germline-derived CDR1 and CDR2 are SEHNR and FQNEAQ (reference sequence). This CDR3 reads CASTIGAQFSTDTQYF. DNA for the CDR3: TGTGCCAGCACCATTGGGGCTCAGTTCTCCACAGATACGCAGTATTTT.

The chain is built from TRBV20-1 and TRBJ2-1; a possible D gene is TRBD1 (6 bases). The germline CDR1 and CDR2 sequences are DFQATT and SNEGSKA (reference sequence). V was shortened by 3 bases and J by 2 bases, with 14 bases between the two germline ends. The CDR3 has 15 residues. The CDR3 loop reads CSASSPGVPYNEQFF. CDR3 in DNA: TGCAGTGCTAGTTCTCCAGGGGTCCCCTACAATGAGCAGTTCTTC.

The chain is built from TRBV7-9 and TRBJ1-1, with D possibly being TRBD1 (5 bases). V dropped 5 bases and J dropped 1 base, with 8 bases sitting between them. The CDR3 spans 13 residues. CDR1 and CDR2 (germline): SEHNR, FQNEAQ (reference sequence). CDR3 in amino acids: CASSHRQNTEAFF. CDR3 bases: TGTGCCAGCAGCCACAGGCAGAACACTGAAGCTTTCTTT.

This chain links TRBV27 with TRBJ2-5; D perhaps matches TRBD2 (6 bases). The germline V gene has CDR1 MNHEY and CDR2 SMNVEV (reference sequence). This CDR3 spans 14 amino acids. V was cut by 5 bases and J by 4 bases, with 14 bases left in between. The CDR3 spells CASSTIGGRETQYF. Here the CDR3 DNA reads TGTGCCAGCAGTACCATCGGGGGACGAGAGACCCAGTACTTC.

This clonotype was found a few times. The V gene is TRBV6-6, the J gene TRBJ1-5; D is uncertain. CDR3 length: 15 amino acids. Germline V CDR1 and CDR2: MNHNY, SVGAGI (reference sequence). V shed 2 bases and J shed 0 bases, with 8 bases lying between them. Here the CDR3 reads CASSYTLNSNQPQHF. The CDR3 bases are TGTGCCAGCAGTTACACACTCAATAGCAATCAGCCCCAGCATTTT.

This rearrangement joins TRBV6-6 to TRBJ2-5; TRBD2 agrees at 8 bases. CDR3 length equals 15 residues. From germline, CDR1 is MNHNY and CDR2 SVGAGI (reference sequence). V lost 7 bases, J lost 0 bases, and 7 bases stayed unmatched. CDR3 DNA: TGTGCCAGCAACGGGGGGGCGACAAACCAAGAGACCCAGTACTTC. Translation gives CASNGGATNQETQYF.